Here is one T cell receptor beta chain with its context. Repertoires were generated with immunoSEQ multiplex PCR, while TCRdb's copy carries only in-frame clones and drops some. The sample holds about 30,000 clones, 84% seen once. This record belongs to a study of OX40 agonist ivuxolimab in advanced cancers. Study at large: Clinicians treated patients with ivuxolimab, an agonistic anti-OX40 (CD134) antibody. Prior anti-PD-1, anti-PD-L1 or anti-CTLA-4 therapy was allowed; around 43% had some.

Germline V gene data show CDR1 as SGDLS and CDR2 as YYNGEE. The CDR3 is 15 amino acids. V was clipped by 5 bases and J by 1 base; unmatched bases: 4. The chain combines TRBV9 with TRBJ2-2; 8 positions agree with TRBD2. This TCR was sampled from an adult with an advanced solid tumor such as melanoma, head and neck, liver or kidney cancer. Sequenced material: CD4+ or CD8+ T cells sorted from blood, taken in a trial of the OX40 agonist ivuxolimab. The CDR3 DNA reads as TGTGCCAGCAGACCCGGGGGGGGGAACACCGGGGAGCTGTTTTTT. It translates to CASRPGGGNTGELFF.